The rows below give T cell receptor beta chains drawn from one sample of a study of shared clonotypes between healthy human individuals. The data were produced by immunoSEQ multiplex PCR, yet TCRdb's version contains in-frame clones alone and is incomplete. This table has about 2.3 million clones, just under 95% appearing once. Sequences were obtained from naive CD4+ T cells from PBMCs. The receptor set was obtained from a man aged 18-30 years in good health. Some clones in this sample may be carry-over from other donors' samples. Each CDR3 is given with its conserved first and last residue. A D gene is named only where the DNA matches it firmly. Rows give clone size only sometimes, using once, few, many, or a class for an expanded clone.

TRBJ2-2,-,once,14,TRBV15,TGTGCCACCAGCAGAGCGGTAAATACCGGGGAGCTGTTTTTT,CATSRAVNTGELFF
TRBJ2-3,TRBD2,-,15,TRBV2,TGTGCCAGCAGCCGGGGACTAACTAGCACAGATACGCAGTATTTT,CASSRGLTSTDTQYF
TRBJ2-5,-,-,13,TRBV29-1,TGCAGCGCACCGGGACGGGTACAAGAGACCCAGTACTTC,CSAPGRVQETQYF
TRBJ2-3,-,-,15,TRBV28,TGTGCCAGCCGCACACAGGGACTGGGCACAGATACGCAGTATTTT,CASRTQGLGTDTQYF
TRBJ2-3,-,-,15,TRBV5-1,TGCGCCAGCAGCTTGAGTAGACCCCCGGTGGATACGCAGTATTTT,CASSLSRPPVDTQYF
TRBJ2-7,-,-,20,TRBV5-4,TGTGCCAGCAGCCGTCAACCACGCTCCCAATTTCAGCGACTCTCCTACGAGCAGTACTTC,CASSRQPRSQFQRLSYEQYF
TRBJ2-7,TRBD1,-,15,TRBV11-2,TGTGCCAGCAGCTTAGGCCGGGACAGCATCTACGAGCAGTACTTC,CASSLGRDSIYEQYF
TRBJ2-1,TRBD2,-,15,TRBV27,TGTGCCAGCAGTTCCAGCGGGAGTCGGGGGGTTGCGCAGTTCTTC,CASSSSGSRGVAQFF
TRBJ2-5,-,-,16,TRBV5-1,TGCGCCAGCAGCTTGGCCCTGGTGAAAGGGGAAGAGACCCAGTACTTC,CASSLALVKGEETQYF
TRBJ1-1,TRBD1,-,15,TRBV28,TGTGCCAGCAGTCGGACAGGGTGGATGAACACTGAAGCTTTCTTT,CASSRTGWMNTEAFF
TRBJ1-5,-,-,17,TRBV4-1,TGCGCCAGCAGCCAAGACTCGAGGGGACAATCCAATCAGCCCCAGCATTTT,CASSQDSRGQSNQPQHF
TRBJ2-2,-,-,16,TRBV28,TGTGCCAGCAGTTTACCGGATGCAGTTAACACCGGGGAGCTGTTTTTT,CASSLPDAVNTGELFF
TRBJ2-4,TRBD2,-,11,TRBV2,TGTGCCACCGCGGGGGTAAACATTCAGTACTTC,CATAGVNIQYF
TRBJ2-7,TRBD2,once,14,TRBV28,TGTGCCAGCAGTTTGTATAGCGGGTCCTACGAGCAGTACTTC,CASSLYSGSYEQYF
TRBJ1-2,TRBD1,-,15,TRBV6-6,TGTGCCAGCAGTTCCTCCGGGACAGACAACTATGGCTACACCTTC,CASSSSGTDNYGYTF
TRBJ2-3,TRBD2,-,18,TRBV5-1,TGCGCCAGCAGCCCGCGAATAGCCCAGCGGGGCCCAACAGATACGCAGTATTTT,CASSPRIAQRGPTDTQYF
TRBJ2-3,TRBD1,-,14,TRBV28,TGTGCCAGCAGCCCAGGGGGTGCCACAGATACGCAGTATTTT,CASSPGGATDTQYF
TRBJ2-2,-,-,16,TRBV6-6,TGTGCCAGCAGTTATGGCCCCAGCGGTAGGGCCGGGGAGCTGTTTTTT,CASSYGPSGRAGELFF
TRBJ2-2,TRBD2,-,16,TRBV2,TGTGCCAGCAGGCCCGGACTAGCGGGAGTCTCCGGGGAGCTGTTTTTT,CASRPGLAGVSGELFF
TRBJ2-1,TRBD1,-,15,TRBV5-1,TGCGCCACCGCTCCAGGGACAGGGGTCTACAATGAGCAGTTCTTC,CATAPGTGVYNEQFF
TRBJ1-2,-,-,14,TRBV5-1,TGCGCCAGCAGCTTGGAGGGAGGGCCCTATGGCTACACCTTC,CASSLEGGPYGYTF
TRBJ2-5,-,once,15,TRBV15,TGTGCCACCAGCAGAGTTGGAGAGGGGTGGGAGACCCAGTACTTC,CATSRVGEGWETQYF
TRBJ2-3,-,-,15,TRBV5-4,TGTGCCAGCAGCTTGGTGCCAGGACCCACAGATACGCAGTATTTT,CASSLVPGPTDTQYF
TRBJ1-4,-,-,15,TRBV5-4,TGTGCCAGCAGCTCCGGGCCGCCTCTCAATGAAAAACTGTTTTTT,CASSSGPPLNEKLFF
TRBJ2-7,-,-,13,TRBV5-1,TGCGCCAGCAGCTTTGGGGGGTTCTACGAGCAGTACTTC,CASSFGGFYEQYF
TRBJ2-3,TRBD1,-,15,TRBV19,TGTGCCAGTAGGAGGGACAGGGGAATCACAGATACGCAGTATTTT,CASRRDRGITDTQYF
TRBJ2-1,-,-,13,TRBV11-3,TGTGCCAGCAGCCACGGCGCCTACAATGAGCAGTTCTTC,CASSHGAYNEQFF
TRBJ1-2,-,-,14,TRBV14,TGTGCCAGCAGCCACCCGGACGGGATCTATGGCTACACCTTC,CASSHPDGIYGYTF
TRBJ2-5,-,-,14,TRBV5-1,TGCGCCAGCAGCTTGGTAGGGGGACAAGAGACCCAGTACTTC,CASSLVGGQETQYF
TRBJ2-4,-,-,12,TRBV29-1,TGCAGCGTTGAAGATCATATTTTTATGAGGTACTTC,CSVEDHIFMRYF
TRBJ2-6,-,-,15,TRBV6-1,TGTGCCAGCAGTGTCACGGGGGTTGGGGCCAACGTCCTGACTTTC,CASSVTGVGANVLTF
TRBJ1-3,-,-,15,TRBV27,TGTGCCAGCAGTTCCTTGGCACCCCCTGGAAACACCATATATTTT,CASSSLAPPGNTIYF
TRBJ2-1,-,-,17,TRBV28,TGTGCCAGCAGGAGGGGATGGAGCCGGAGCTCCTACAATGAGCAGTTCTTC,CASRRGWSRSSYNEQFF
TRBJ2-7,-,few,17,TRBV21-1,TGTGCCAGCAGCAAAGCGCAACCGGGGGGCCACTCCTACGAGCAGTACTTC,CASSKAQPGGHSYEQYF
TRBJ1-5,TRBD1,-,19,TRBV10-1,TGCGCCAGCACCTTATTTTACAGGGGGTATCGGCAATCAGCCCCAGCATGGAATTTT,CASTLFYRGYRQSAPAWNF
TRBJ2-2,TRBD2,-,17,TRBV7-9,TGTGCCAGCAGCCCTAACCCACGGGAGGGCCTCACCGGGGAGCTGTTTTTT,CASSPNPREGLTGELFF
TRBJ2-7,TRBD1,-,16,TRBV4-2,TGTGCCAGCAGCCAAGCCCACGGGACAGGTACCTACGAGCAGTACTTC,CASSQAHGTGTYEQYF
TRBJ2-3,-,-,15,TRBV5-4,TGTGCCAGCAGGGCGCAGGCCACTAGCACAGATACGCAGTATTTT,CASRAQATSTDTQYF
TRBJ2-7,TRBD1,-,15,TRBV6-5,TGTGCCAGCAGTTATGGGACAGGGGCCTCCTACGAGCAGTACTTC,CASSYGTGASYEQYF
TRBJ2-6,-,-,17,TRBV5-1,TGCGCCAGCAGCTCGGCAGGCCGAACCTCTGGGGCCAACGTCCTGACTTTC,CASSSAGRTSGANVLTF
TRBJ2-2,-,-,11,TRBV7-7,TGTGCCAGCACCTCTGGGGGGGAGCTGTTTTTT,CASTSGGELFF
TRBJ2-7,-,-,15,TRBV5-1,TGCGCCAGCAGCGATACAGCGATTAGCTCCTACGAGCAGTACTTC,CASSDTAISSYEQYF
TRBJ2-7,-,-,14,TRBV7-3,TGTGCCAGCAGCCAAAGGGGAGGGGGATACGAGCAGTACTTC,CASSQRGGGYEQYF
TRBJ2-7,-,-,12,TRBV30,TGTGCCTGGAGTGCAGTTATCGGGGAGCAGTACTTC,CAWSAVIGEQYF
TRBJ2-1,TRBD2,-,15,TRBV27,TGTGCCAGCAGTATCTGGACTAGCGGACCCAATGAGCAGTTCTTC,CASSIWTSGPNEQFF
TRBJ1-5,-,-,16,TRBV28,TGTGCCAGCAGCCATAGACAGCTTTATAGCAATCAGCCCCAGCATTTT,CASSHRQLYSNQPQHF
TRBJ2-5,TRBD2,-,16,TRBV7-9,TGTGCCAGCAGCTTTAGCACTAGCGGGATTCGAGAGACCCAGTACTTC,CASSFSTSGIRETQYF
TRBJ2-5,-,-,12,TRBV5-1,TGCGCCAGCAGCATATGGGGGGAGACCCAGTACTTC,CASSIWGETQYF
TRBJ2-5,TRBD2,once,15,TRBV5-4,TGTGCCAGCAGCTTGGGACTAGCGGGAGGTGAGACCCAGTACTTC,CASSLGLAGGETQYF
TRBJ2-7,-,-,14,TRBV7-2,TGTGCCAGCAGCTTATATGGGGAAGGATACGAGCAGTACTTC,CASSLYGEGYEQYF
TRBJ2-7,-,once,15,TRBV18,TGTGCCAGCTCACCGGAGAAAGGATTTTTCTACGAGCAGTACTTC,CASSPEKGFFYEQYF
TRBJ1-5,TRBD1,-,15,TRBV2,TGTGCCAGCAGTGAAACAGACAGGGTGAATCAGCCCCAGCATTTT,CASSETDRVNQPQHF
TRBJ2-3,-,-,14,TRBV28,TGTGCCAGCAGTTCAGGAGGGCCTGGGGATACGCAGTATTTT,CASSSGGPGDTQYF
TRBJ1-4,TRBD1,-,18,TRBV14,TGTGCCAGCAGCCGAGACCTAGGGACAGCCGGCGCTAATGAAAAACTGTTTTTT,CASSRDLGTAGANEKLFF
TRBJ2-5,TRBD1,once,13,TRBV7-7,TGTGCCAGCAGCCAGGACAGGCAAGAGACCCAGTACTTC,CASSQDRQETQYF
TRBJ1-2,TRBD1,-,12,TRBV5-6,TGTGCCAGCAGCTCCTACCAGGGGGCTTACACCTTC,CASSSYQGAYTF
TRBJ2-3,-,-,17,TRBV4-3,TGCGCCAGCAGCCAAGATGGGGGGAGCTTAGGCACAGATACGCAGTATTTT,CASSQDGGSLGTDTQYF